This T cell receptor beta chain was recovered during a study of response to subunit inactivated influenza vaccine. This clonotype was counted only a few times. Germline CDR1 SGHRS, CDR2 YFSETQ. The CDR3 runs 14 residues. Unmatched junction bases numbered 2, after V lost 5 bases and J lost 1 base. Using its own MiXCR run on the RT-PCR reads, TCRdb lists one record per CDR3 protein. The data show hundreds of thousands of distinct CDR3 sequences, less than 30% seen once. This receptor was obtained from a man aged 50 to 59 who received an inactivated influenza vaccine. The chain has TRBV5-1 and TRBJ2-4; 8 bases fit TRBD1. The source was CD4+ T cells sorted from PBMCs, collected 5 days after vaccination. CDR3 loop: CASSRDRAKNIQYF. DNA for the CDR3: TGCGCCAGCAGTCGGGACAGGGCCAAAAACATTCAGTACTTC.